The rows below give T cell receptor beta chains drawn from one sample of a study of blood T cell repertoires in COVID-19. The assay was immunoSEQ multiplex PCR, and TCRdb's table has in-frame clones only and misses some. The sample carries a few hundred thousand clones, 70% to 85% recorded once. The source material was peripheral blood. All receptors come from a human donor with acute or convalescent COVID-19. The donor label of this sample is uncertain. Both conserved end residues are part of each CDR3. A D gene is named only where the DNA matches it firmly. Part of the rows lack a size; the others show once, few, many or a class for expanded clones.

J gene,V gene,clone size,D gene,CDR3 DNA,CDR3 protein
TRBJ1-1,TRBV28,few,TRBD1,TGTGCCGTGGGGGACAGGGAGACTGAAGCTTTCTTT,CAVGDRETEAFF
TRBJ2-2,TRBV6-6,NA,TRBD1,TGTGCCAGCAGCAGGGGACAGGGGGCTTTCACCGGGGAGCTGTTTTTT,CASSRGQGAFTGELFF
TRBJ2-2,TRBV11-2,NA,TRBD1,TGTGCCAGCAGCTCCGGGACAGGGGGCCTCCCTTTTACCGGGGAGCTGTTTTTT,CASSSGTGGLPFTGELFF
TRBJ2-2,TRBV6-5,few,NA,TGTGCCAGCAGTTGGGGGGTGTGGGCCGGGGAGCTGTTTTTT,CASSWGVWAGELFF
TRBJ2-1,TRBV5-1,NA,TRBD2,TGCGCCAGCAGCTTGGGGGGGACTAGCTCCCTTGAGCAGTTCTTC,CASSLGGTSSLEQFF
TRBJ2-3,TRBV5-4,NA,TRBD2,TGTGCCAGCAGCTCCCCCTGGACTAGCGGGACAGATACGCAGTATTTT,CASSSPWTSGTDTQYF
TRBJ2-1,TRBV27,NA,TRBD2,TGTGCCACCGCTTTACTAGCGGGGGGCTACAATGAGCAGTTCTTC,CATALLAGGYNEQFF
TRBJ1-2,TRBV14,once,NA,TGTGCCAGCAGCCAAGATCCAGGAAGGGGCTACACCTTC,CASSQDPGRGYTF
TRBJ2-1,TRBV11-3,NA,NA,TGTGCCAGCAGCCCCTTTTCCGGGACTCCCTACAATGAGCAGTTCTTC,CASSPFSGTPYNEQFF
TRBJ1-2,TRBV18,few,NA,TGTGCCAGCTCACTAGGACAGAACTATGGCTACACCTTC,CASSLGQNYGYTF
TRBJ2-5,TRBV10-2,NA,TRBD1,TGCGCCAGCAGTGACCCGGGACAGATCCGGGGAGAGACCCAGTACTTC,CASSDPGQIRGETQYF
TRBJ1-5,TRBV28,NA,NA,TGTGCCAGCAGTCGGCCAGGGGAGTATCAGCCCCAGCATTTT,CASSRPGEYQPQHF
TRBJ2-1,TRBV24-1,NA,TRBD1,TGTGCCACCAGTGACGGCGGGACAGGCTCCTACAATGAGCAGTTCTTC,CATSDGGTGSYNEQFF
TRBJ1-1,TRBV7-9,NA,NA,TGTGCCAGCAGCAAACAGGGTTGGGGCACTGAAGCTTTCTTT,CASSKQGWGTEAFF
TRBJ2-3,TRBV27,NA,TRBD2,TGTGCCAGCAGCCCCGAAACTAGCGGGAGCGCAGATACGCAGTATTTT,CASSPETSGSADTQYF
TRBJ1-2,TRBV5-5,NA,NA,TGTGCCAGCAGCTTGGTAGGGGCCTCCTACACCTTC,CASSLVGASYTF